Each of the 14 T cell receptor beta chains below was sequenced from the same sample in a study of molecular identifiers for immune sequencing clone quantification. TCRdb reprocessed the PCR reads with MiXCR, giving one entry per CDR3 protein. The sample has about 510,000 distinct CDR3 sequences, about a quarter seen once. Sequencing used naive CD8+ T cells from blood, with Jurkat cell RNA spiked in. Indicated subset: FACS-sorted CD8+CD4-CCR7+CD45RA+ naive T cells. The receptors were gathered from a human donor in good health. Some libraries in this study had Jurkat cell RNA spiked in.

Concerning this clonotype itself: A much larger clone is a single base away; this may be a read error. CDR3 loop: CASSLIGPGEPFF. The CDR3 nucleotides are TGTGCCAGCAGCTTAATTGGACCTGGGGAGCCGTTCTTC. J is TRBJ2-1 and V is TRBV7-2; weak D call: TRBD2 (5 bases). Per the germline V gene, CDR1 is SGHTA and CDR2 is FQGNSA. CDR3 length equals 13 residues.

The sample holds many counts of this clonotype. The V gene is TRBV29-1, the J gene TRBJ1-5; TRBD1 might be the D (5 bases). This CDR3 is built from 14 residues. Trimming cost V 8 bases and J 4 bases, with 18 bases left between them. CDR1 is SQVTM, CDR2 ANQGSEA, per germline. The CDR3 DNA is TGCAGCCCTGGGACCCGCAAGACGAATCAGCCCCAGCATTTT. This encodes CSPGTRKTNQPQHF.

In the case of this clonotype: It may be a read error: a sequence one base away is much more abundant. The chain joins TRBV7-9 to TRBJ1-5; 12 nucleotides match TRBD1. Germline values: CDR1 SEHNR, CDR2 FQNEAQ (reference sequence). The CDR3 extends over 16 amino acids. The CDR3 DNA reads as TGTGCCAGCAGCAGGGACAGGGGGCAAGAAATGCAGCCCCCGCATTTT. It yields the protein CASSRDRGQEMQPPHF.

The chain combines TRBV3-1 with TRBJ1-4; possibly TRBD1 for D (5 bases). The V end lost 0 bases, the J end lost 0 bases, and 11 bases lay between the germline ends. Germline loops: CDR1 LGHDT, CDR2 YNNKEL (reference sequence). The CDR3 loop spans 17 amino acids. This CDR3 reads CASSQEKGTATNEKLFF. The CDR3 DNA is TGTGCCAGCAGCCAAGAAAAGGGGACTGCAACTAATGAAAAACTGTTTTTT.

This clonotype was picked up one time. A much larger clone differs by one base, so this may be a read error. The chain links TRBV4-1 to TRBJ1-5, with unresolved D. The CDR3 covers 17 residues. V lost 1 base and J lost 2, with 15 bases in between. Germline values: CDR1 MGHRA, CDR2 YSYEKL. The CDR3 DNA reads as TGCGCCAGCAGCCAAGTACAGTTGTACGATGGCAATCAGCCCCAGCATTTT. Protein sequence: CASSQVQLYDGNQPQHF.

The chain employs TRBV5-1 and TRBJ2-7; D ambiguous. Per germline, CDR1 SGHRS and CDR2 YFSETQ. Deletions cut 6 bases from V and 5 bases from J, with 15 bases between. The CDR3 runs 13 residues. CDR3: CASNLPGFDEQYF. CDR3 DNA sequence: TGCGCCAGCAATTTGCCCGGGTTCGACGAGCAGTACTTC.

This clonotype was found many times. The chain uses TRBV4-3 and TRBJ1-1; D not resolved. CDR3 length: 16 residues. Per the germline V gene, CDR1 is LGHNA and CDR2 is YSLEER. The V end was cut by 0 bases, the J end by 0 bases, with 11 bases between. This chain's CDR3 is CASSQDLTSLNTEAFF. The CDR3 nucleotides are TGCGCCAGCAGCCAAGATCTGACGTCCCTGAACACTGAAGCTTTCTTT.

Worth noting for this clonotype: Since a much larger clone is just one base distant, this may be a read error. V and J are TRBV5-3 and TRBJ2-3; tentatively, D is TRBD2 (6 bases). TRBV5-3 is placed among ORFs of uncertain function. This CDR3 comprises 18 residues. CDR3 DNA sequence: TGTGCCAGCAGCTGTCTTGCGGTTAGCGGATTCAACACAGATACGCAGTATTTT. Protein: CASSCLAVSGFNTDTQYF.

Ten or more counts support this clonotype. The J gene is TRBJ2-3, the V gene TRBV7-3; D not certain. This CDR3 is built from 13 residues. Trimming took off 8 bases at V and 6 bases at J, with 15 bases between the two ends. Germline values: CDR1 SGHTA, CDR2 FQGTGA. CDR3 bases: TGTGCCAGCCGAAACAGTTCCTCGGATACGCAGTATTTT. It specifies CASRNSSSDTQYF.

In the case of this clonotype: A much larger clone lies one base from this, so it may be a read error. The genes are TRBV28 and TRBJ2-7, with D uncertain. The V end was cut by 7 bases, the J end by 2 bases, with 18 bases between. The CDR3 length is 15 residues. Germline loops: CDR1 MDHEN, CDR2 SYDVKM. CDR3 DNA sequence: TGTGCCAGCACCACCGGAAGGGCAGAAGCCTACGAGCAGTACTTC. It translates to CASTTGRAEAYEQYF.

Points on this clonotype: A read error may produce the germline difference seen at one junction end. The V and J genes are TRBV5-3 and TRBJ2-5, with no clear D. TRBV5-3 qualifies as an ORF whose function is uncertain. The CDR3 consists of 14 residues. Written as DNA, the CDR3 is TGTGCCAGCAGCTTGGAACCCCTTGGAGAGACCCAGTACTTC. Translating it yields CASSLEPLGETQYF.

The chain couples TRBV3-1 to TRBJ1-1; D uncertain. V lost 7 bases and J lost 5, with 17 bases in between. Germline CDR1 is LGHDT and CDR2 is YNNKEL (reference sequence). This CDR3 comprises 14 residues. The CDR3 bases are TGTGCCAGCAAGCCCTCTAGGGATCGAACTGAAGCTTTCTTT. Its protein product is CASKPSRDRTEAFF.

The V gene is TRBV10-2, the J gene TRBJ2-7; D uncertain. This CDR3 contains 14 residues. The germline V gene encodes CDR1 WSHSY and CDR2 SAAADI. With 0 bases removed from V and 0 bases from J, the gap between germline ends came to 6 bases. CDR3 region: CASSESVNSYEQYF. CDR3 bases: TGCGCCAGCAGTGAGTCAGTTAACTCCTACGAGCAGTACTTC.

This clonotype was counted between two and nine times. This chain connects TRBV4-1 to TRBJ1-5; possible D gene TRBD1, 5 bases. The CDR3 has 16 residues. Trimming took off 4 bases at V and 2 bases at J, with 15 bases between the two ends. In germline, CDR1 is MGHRA, CDR2 YSYEKL. CDR3: CASSPGWGGRNQPQHF. DNA for the CDR3: TGCGCCAGCAGCCCTGGCTGGGGCGGGCGCAATCAGCCCCAGCATTTT.